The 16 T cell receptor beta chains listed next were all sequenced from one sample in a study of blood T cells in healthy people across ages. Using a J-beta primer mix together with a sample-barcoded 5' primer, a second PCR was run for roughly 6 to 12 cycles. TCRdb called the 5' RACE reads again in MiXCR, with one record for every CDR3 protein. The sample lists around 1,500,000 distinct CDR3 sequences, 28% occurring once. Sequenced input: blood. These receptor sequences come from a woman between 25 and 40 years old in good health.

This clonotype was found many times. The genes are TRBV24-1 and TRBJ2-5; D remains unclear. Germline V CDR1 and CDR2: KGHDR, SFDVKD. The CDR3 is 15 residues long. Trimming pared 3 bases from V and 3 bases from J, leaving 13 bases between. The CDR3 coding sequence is TGTGCCACCAGTGATGCGAGGACGGATGAAGAGACCCAGTACTTC. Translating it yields CATSDARTDEETQYF.

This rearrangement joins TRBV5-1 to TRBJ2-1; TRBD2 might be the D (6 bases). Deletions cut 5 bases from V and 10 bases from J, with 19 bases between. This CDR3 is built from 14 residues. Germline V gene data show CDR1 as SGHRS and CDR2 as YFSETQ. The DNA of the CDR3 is TGCGCCAGCAGTTCGGTGGAGGGTTCCTACGAGCAGTTCTTC. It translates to CASSSVEGSYEQFF. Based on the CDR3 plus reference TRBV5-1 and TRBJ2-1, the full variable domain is KAGVTQTPRYLIKTRGQQVTLSCSPISGHRSVSWYQQTPGQGLQFLFEYFSETQRNKGNFPGRFSGRQFSNSRSEMNVSTLELGDSALYLCASSSVEGSYEQFFGPGTRLTVL.

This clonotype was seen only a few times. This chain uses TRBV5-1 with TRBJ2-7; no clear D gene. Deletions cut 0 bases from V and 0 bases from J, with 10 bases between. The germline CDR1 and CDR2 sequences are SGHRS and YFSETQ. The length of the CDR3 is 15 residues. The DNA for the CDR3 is TGCGCCAGCAGCTTGGAGGTACGGACCTCCTACGAGCAGTACTTC. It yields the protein CASSLEVRTSYEQYF. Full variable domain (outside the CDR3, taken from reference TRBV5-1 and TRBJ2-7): KAGVTQTPRYLIKTRGQQVTLSCSPISGHRSVSWYQQTPGQGLQFLFEYFSETQRNKGNFPGRFSGRQFSNSRSEMNVSTLELGDSALYLCASSLEVRTSYEQYFGPGTRLTVT.

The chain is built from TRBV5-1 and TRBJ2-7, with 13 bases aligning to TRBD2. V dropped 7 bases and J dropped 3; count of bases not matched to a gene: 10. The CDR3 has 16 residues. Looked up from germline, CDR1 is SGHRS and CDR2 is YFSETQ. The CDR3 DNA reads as TGCGCCAGCGGCACAGGGACTAGCGGGGACATCTACGAGCAGTACTTC. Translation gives CASGTGTSGDIYEQYF.

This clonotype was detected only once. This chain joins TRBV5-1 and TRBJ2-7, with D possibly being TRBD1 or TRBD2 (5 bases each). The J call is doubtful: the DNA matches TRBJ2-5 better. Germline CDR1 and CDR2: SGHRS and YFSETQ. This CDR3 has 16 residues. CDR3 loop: CASSLALGTDQETQYF. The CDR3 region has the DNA TGCGCCAGCAGCTTGGCTCTCGGGACGGATCAAGAGACCCAGTACTTC.

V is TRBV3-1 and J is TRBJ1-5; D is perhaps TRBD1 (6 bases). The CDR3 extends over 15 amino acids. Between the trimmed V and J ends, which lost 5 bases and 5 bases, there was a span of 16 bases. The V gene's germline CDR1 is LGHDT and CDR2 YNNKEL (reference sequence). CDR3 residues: CASSKTVDRDQPQHF. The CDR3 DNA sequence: TGTGCCAGCAGCAAGACGGTGGACAGAGATCAGCCCCAGCATTTT.

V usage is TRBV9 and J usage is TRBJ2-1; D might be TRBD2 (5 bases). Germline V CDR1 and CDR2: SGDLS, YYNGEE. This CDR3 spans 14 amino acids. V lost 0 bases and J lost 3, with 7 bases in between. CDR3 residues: CASSVVANYNEQFF. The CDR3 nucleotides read TGTGCCAGCAGCGTAGTAGCGAACTACAATGAGCAGTTCTTC.

CDR3 loop: CASSPKGGPKETQYF. CDR3 DNA sequence: TGTGCCAGCAGCCCAAAGGGGGGGCCCAAAGAGACCCAGTACTTC. V gene TRBV11-2 combines with J gene TRBJ2-5; a weak D match, TRBD2 (7 bases). Trimming shortened V by 5 bases and J by 3 bases, and 16 bases separated the two germline ends. Germline CDR1 is SGHAT and CDR2 is FQNNGV. The CDR3 consists of 15 residues.

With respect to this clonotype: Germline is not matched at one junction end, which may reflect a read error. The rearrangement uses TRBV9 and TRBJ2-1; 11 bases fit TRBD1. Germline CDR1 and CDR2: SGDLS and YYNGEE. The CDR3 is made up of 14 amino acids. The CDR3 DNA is TGTGCCGGCAGCATGGGGACAGGGGGGGATGAGCAGTTCTTC. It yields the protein CAGSMGTGGDEQFF. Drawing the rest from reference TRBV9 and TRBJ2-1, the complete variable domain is DSGVTQTPKHLITATGQRVTLRCSPRSGDLSVYWYQQSLDQGLQFLIQYYNGEERAKGNILERFSAQQFPDLHSELNLSSLELGDSALYFCAGSMGTGGDEQFFGPGTRLTVL.

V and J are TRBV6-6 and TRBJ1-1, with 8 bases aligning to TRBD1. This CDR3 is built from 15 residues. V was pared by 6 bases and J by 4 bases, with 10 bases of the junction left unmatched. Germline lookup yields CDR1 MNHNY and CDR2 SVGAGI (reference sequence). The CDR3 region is CASRHRQGSGTEAFF. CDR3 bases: TGTGCCAGCAGGCACCGACAGGGGTCGGGCACTGAAGCTTTCTTT.

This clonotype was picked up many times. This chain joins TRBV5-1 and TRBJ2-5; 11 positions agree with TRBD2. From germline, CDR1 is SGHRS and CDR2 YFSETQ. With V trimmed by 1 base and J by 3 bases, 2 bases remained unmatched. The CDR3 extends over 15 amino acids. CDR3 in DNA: TGCGCCAGCAGCTTGCTGACTAGCGGGGAAGAGACCCAGTACTTC. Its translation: CASSLLTSGEETQYF.

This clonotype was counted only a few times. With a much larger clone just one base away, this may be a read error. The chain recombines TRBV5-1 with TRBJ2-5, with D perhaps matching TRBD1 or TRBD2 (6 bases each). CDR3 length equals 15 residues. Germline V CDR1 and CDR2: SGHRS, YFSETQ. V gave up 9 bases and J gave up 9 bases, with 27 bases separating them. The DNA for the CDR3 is TGCGCCAACACGTCCCTAGAGGGGGGCGGTAATTCCCAGTACTTC. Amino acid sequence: CANTSLEGGGNSQYF.

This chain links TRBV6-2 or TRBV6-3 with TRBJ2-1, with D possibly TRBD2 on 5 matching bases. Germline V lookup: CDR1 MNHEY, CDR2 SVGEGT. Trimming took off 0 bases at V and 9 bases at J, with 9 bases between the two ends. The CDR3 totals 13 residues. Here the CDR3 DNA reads TGTGCCAGCAGTTACTCCGGGAAGGGTGAGCAGTTCTTC. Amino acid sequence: CASSYSGKGEQFF.

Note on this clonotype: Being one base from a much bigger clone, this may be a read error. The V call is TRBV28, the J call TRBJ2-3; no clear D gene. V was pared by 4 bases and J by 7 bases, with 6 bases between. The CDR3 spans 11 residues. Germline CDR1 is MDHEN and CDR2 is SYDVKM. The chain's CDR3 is CASSSRYTQYF. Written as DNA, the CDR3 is TGTGCCAGCAGTTCCCGGTATACGCAGTATTTT.

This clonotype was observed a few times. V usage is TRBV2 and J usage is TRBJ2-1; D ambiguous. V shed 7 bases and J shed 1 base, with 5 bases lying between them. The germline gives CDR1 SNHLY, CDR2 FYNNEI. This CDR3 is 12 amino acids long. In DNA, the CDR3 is TGTGCCAGCAAAATGTCCTACAATGAGCAGTTCTTC. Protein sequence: CASKMSYNEQFF. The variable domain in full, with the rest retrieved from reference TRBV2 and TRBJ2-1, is EPEVTQTPSHQVTQMGQEVILRCVPISNHLYFYWYRQILGQKVEFLVSFYNNEISEKSEIFDDQFSVERPDGSNFTLKIRSTKLEDSAMYFCASKMSYNEQFFGPGTRLTVL.

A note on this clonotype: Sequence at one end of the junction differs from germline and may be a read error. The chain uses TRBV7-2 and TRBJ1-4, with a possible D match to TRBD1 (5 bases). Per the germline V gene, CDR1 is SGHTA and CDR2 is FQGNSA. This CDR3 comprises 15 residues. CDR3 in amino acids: CAGSTSTDFNEKLFF. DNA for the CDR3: TGTGCCGGCAGCACCTCGACAGACTTTAATGAAAAACTGTTTTTT.